This paragraph covers one TCR beta chain sequence. This record comes from a study of blood T cell repertoires in COVID-19. Germline assignment: CDR1 SGHDN and CDR2 FVKESK. J lost 4 bases, V lost 1 base, and 8 bases had no gene match. This CDR3 comprises 17 residues. Repertoires were generated with immunoSEQ multiplex PCR, while TCRdb's copy carries only in-frame clones and drops some. Altogether some 150,000 clones are present, roughly 90% being singletons, with the ten largest covering approximately 2.5%. This chain links TRBV14 with TRBJ2-1, with 9 bases lining up with TRBD1. Source material: peripheral blood. This clonotype was obtained from a human donor in a cohort sampled during active COVID-19. The chain's CDR3 is CASSQVGRQGVYNEQFF. The DNA of the CDR3 is TGTGCCAGCAGCCAAGTAGGGCGACAGGGGGTGTACAATGAGCAGTTCTTC.